A single sample is the source of the 32 T cell receptor beta chains below, sequenced in a study of technical replicates of blood from a few donors. Sequencing was performed with immunoSEQ multiplex PCR; in TCRdb, only in-frame clones are kept and a portion is missing. Among tens of thousands of clones listed, roughly 91% were seen once. The sample taken for sequencing was PBMCs. These receptors originate from a human donor in good health. Some clones in this sample may be carry-over from other donors' samples.

The chain carries TRBV20-1 and TRBJ2-3; tentative D call: TRBD1 (6 bases). The ends were cut back, 6 bases at V and 8 bases at J, with 12 bases in the middle. The CDR3 spans 11 residues. Looked up from germline, CDR1 is DFQATT and CDR2 is SNEGSKA (reference sequence). In DNA form, the CDR3 reads TGCAGTGCAGCTCCAGGGGTTACGCAGTATTTT. Protein: CSAAPGVTQYF.

J is TRBJ2-1 and V is TRBV6-5, with 7 bases aligning to TRBD1. The J segment lost 4 bases and the V segment lost 10 bases, leaving 7 bases of the junction unmatched. The germline V gene encodes CDR1 MNHEY and CDR2 SVGAGI. The CDR3 contains 13 residues. The CDR3 nucleotides read TGTGCCACCGGGACAGCTTTATACAATGAGCAGTTCTTC. This codes for CATGTALYNEQFF.

The V gene is TRBV7-8, the J gene TRBJ1-5; D perhaps matches TRBD1 (5 bases). The germline V gene encodes CDR1 SGHVS and CDR2 FQNEAQ. This CDR3 is 12 amino acids long. Deletions cut 1 base from V and 16 bases from J, with 14 bases between. This chain's CDR3 is CASSLGGGPEHF. Written as DNA, the CDR3 is TGTGCCAGCAGCTTAGGGGGGGGACCAGAACATTTT.

The chain uses TRBV18 and TRBJ1-5; tentatively, D is TRBD1 (6 bases). This CDR3 spans 14 amino acids. V lost 4 bases, J lost 3 bases, and 10 bases lay in between. Germline CDR1 is KGHSH and CDR2 is LQKENI. CDR3 in DNA: TGTGCCAGCTCACAGGGACAAACCAATCAGCCCCAGCATTTT. Residues: CASSQGQTNQPQHF.

The rearrangement uses TRBV6-6 and TRBJ1-5, with TRBD1 identical over 9 bases. This CDR3 has 15 residues. J lost 5 bases, V lost 5 bases, and 7 bases had no gene match. From germline, CDR1 is MNHNY and CDR2 SVGAGI (reference sequence). The CDR3 sequence: CASSGGTGKDQPQHF. The CDR3 coding sequence is TGTGCCAGCAGTGGGGGGACAGGGAAGGATCAGCCCCAGCATTTT.

This clone was observed a few times. This chain joins TRBV29-1 and TRBJ1-1, with D possibly being TRBD1 (5 bases). Trimming took 2 bases from V and 4 from J, leaving 14 bases between them. The CDR3 loop spans 14 amino acids. Germline V gives CDR1 SQVTM, CDR2 ANQGSEA. CDR3 DNA sequence: TGCAGCGTTGAATACCAGGGTAGAAGCACTGAAGCTTTCTTT. It is translated as CSVEYQGRSTEAFF.

The chain is built from TRBV18 and TRBJ2-1, with 12 positions matching TRBD2. CDR1 is KGHSH and CDR2 is LQKENI in the germline V gene. CDR3 length: 18 residues. V was pared by 4 bases and J by 2 bases, with 9 bases of the junction left unmatched. CDR3 nucleotides: TGTGCCAGCTCACAGGTGACTAGCGGGAGCGGGGCCTACAATGAGCAGTTCTTC. Its protein is CASSQVTSGSGAYNEQFF.

This rearrangement joins TRBV2 to TRBJ2-7; 12 nucleotides agree with TRBD2. Per the germline V gene, CDR1 is SNHLY and CDR2 is FYNNEI. Losses at the gene ends were 6 bases for V and 1 base for J; bases not matched to a gene: 4. CDR3 length: 15 amino acids. CDR3 sequence: CASRRLAGESYEQYF. The CDR3 nucleotides are TGTGCCAGCAGGCGACTAGCGGGGGAGTCCTACGAGCAGTACTTC.

This clone has just a few counts. This chain connects TRBV7-8 to TRBJ2-7; 9 positions match TRBD1. The CDR3 contains 16 residues. V lost 6 bases and J lost 5; bases outside the gene matches: 14. The germline gives CDR1 SGHVS, CDR2 FQNEAQ. CDR3 sequence reads: CASRPSWGTGSHEQYF. DNA of the CDR3: TGTGCCAGCAGACCAAGCTGGGGGACAGGGTCCCACGAGCAGTACTTC. The full variable domain, with the rest looked up from reference TRBV7-8 and TRBJ2-7, is GAGVSQSPRYKVAKRGQDVALRCDPISGHVSLFWYQQALGQGPEFLTYFQNEAQLDKSGLPSDRFFAERPEGSVSTLKIQRTQQEDSAVYLCASRPSWGTGSHEQYFGPGTRLTVT.

J is TRBJ2-5 and V is TRBV7-8, with TRBD1 as a possible D gene (5 bases). Germline CDR1 reads SGHVS; CDR2 reads FQNEAQ. This CDR3 spans 16 amino acids. Trimming cost V 4 bases and J 3 bases, with 18 bases left between them. The CDR3 sequence is CASSYGQQPSKETQYF. The CDR3 nucleotides read TGTGCCAGCAGCTATGGACAACAACCATCCAAAGAGACCCAGTACTTC.

This rearrangement joins TRBV7-2 to TRBJ1-4; D ambiguous. Germline CDR1 is SGHTA and CDR2 is FQGNSA. CDR3 length equals 18 residues. V lost 1 base and J 4 bases, leaving 19 bases between the germline ends. Here the CDR3 DNA reads TGTGCCAGCAGCTTAGTGGGTCGAGGGATGTCGGGTAATGAAAAACTGTTTTTT. Its translation is CASSLVGRGMSGNEKLFF.

The V gene is TRBV5-6, the J gene TRBJ1-5; 10 nucleotides line up with TRBD1. The CDR3 totals 14 residues. Trimming removed 4 bases from V and 6 bases from J; junction bases left unmatched: 4. Germline-derived CDR1 and CDR2 are SGHDT and YYEEEE. CDR3 sequence reads: CASSVGQGGQPQHF. In DNA form, the CDR3 reads TGTGCCAGCAGCGTAGGACAGGGGGGTCAGCCCCAGCATTTT.

The CDR3 coding sequence is TGTGCCAGCAGCGTACCTCGGGACAGGGGCAACACCGGGGAGCTGTTTTTT. Translated, it gives CASSVPRDRGNTGELFF. The chain uses TRBV9 and TRBJ2-2; 10 bases fit TRBD1. Germline CDR1 reads SGDLS; CDR2 reads YYNGEE. The CDR3 contains 17 residues. J lost 2 bases, V lost 1 base, and 5 bases had no gene match.

The V gene is TRBV6-5, the J gene TRBJ1-5, with D unclear. Germline CDR1 and CDR2: MNHEY and SVGAGI. The CDR3 extends over 15 amino acids. V was cut by 6 bases and J by 0 bases, with 12 bases left in between. The CDR3 sequence is CASRQDYYSNQPQHF. For the CDR3, the DNA is TGTGCCAGCAGACAAGACTATTATAGCAATCAGCCCCAGCATTTT.

This sequence joins TRBV4-2 and TRBJ1-6, with 9 bases fitting TRBD1. The CDR3 is 16 amino acids. Trimming took 6 bases from V and 7 from J; bases not matched to a gene: 10. Looked up from germline, CDR1 is LGHNA and CDR2 is YNFKEQ. In DNA, the CDR3 is TGTGCCAGCAGACCAGGAATAGGACAGGGGAATTCACCCCTCCACTTT. It is translated as CASRPGIGQGNSPLHF.

The genes are TRBV7-2 and TRBJ2-1; the D gene is possibly TRBD2 (6 bases). The CDR3 has 14 amino acids. V dropped 3 bases and J dropped 5 bases, with 11 bases sitting between them. CDR1 SGHTA and CDR2 FQGNSA come from the germline V gene. The chain's CDR3 is CASSLGGSNNEQFF. The CDR3 DNA follows: TGTGCCAGCAGCTTGGGGGGATCAAACAATGAGCAGTTCTTC. Full variable domain (remainder filled in from reference TRBV7-2 and TRBJ2-1): GAGVSQSPSNKVTEKGKDVELRCDPISGHTALYWYRQSLGQGLEFLIYFQGNSAPDKSGLPSDRFSAERTGGSVSTLTIQRTQQEDSAVYLCASSLGGSNNEQFFGPGTRLTVL.

J is TRBJ1-4 and V is TRBV18; TRBD1 matches at 7 bases. The CDR3 totals 15 residues. The trim removed 5 bases at V and 7 bases at J, leaving 10 bases unmatched. Germline loops: CDR1 KGHSH, CDR2 LQKENI. The CDR3 DNA is TGTGCCAGCTCAACCTCCGGGACAGAATCTGAAAAACTGTTTTTT. Its translation is CASSTSGTESEKLFF.

The chain recombines TRBV19 with TRBJ2-1; D uncertain. V lost 3 bases and J lost 10, with 16 bases in between. From germline, CDR1 is LNHDA and CDR2 SQIVND (reference sequence). The CDR3 covers 14 residues. CDR3: CASSIQRGSQEQFF. Written as DNA, the CDR3 is TGTGCCAGTAGTATTCAGCGCGGCTCCCAAGAGCAGTTCTTC.

V is TRBV7-2 and J is TRBJ2-7; 8 bases fit TRBD1. V was clipped by 1 base and J by 0 bases; unmatched bases: 8. The CDR3 covers 17 residues. CDR1 and CDR2 from the germline V gene are SGHTA and FQGNSA. The CDR3 sequence is CASSLVGTGNNSYEQYF. The CDR3 region has the DNA TGTGCCAGCAGCTTAGTAGGGACAGGAAATAACTCCTACGAGCAGTACTTC.

This chain joins TRBV19 and TRBJ1-2; TRBD1 matches at 9 bases. Unmatched junction bases numbered 6, after V lost 1 base and J lost 9 bases. Germline CDR1 is LNHDA and CDR2 is SQIVND (reference sequence). The CDR3 length is 14 residues. CDR3 sequence: CASSIVGQGRRYTF. DNA for the CDR3: TGTGCCAGTAGTATAGTGGGACAGGGAAGGCGCTACACCTTC.

This chain joins TRBV18 and TRBJ2-7; TRBD2 aligns across 7 bases. V trimming: 4 bases; J trimming: 4 bases; junction bases outside the gene matches: 7. Germline V gene sequence: CDR1 KGHSH, CDR2 LQKENI. The CDR3 totals 14 residues. Here the CDR3 reads CASSRGAGGYEQYF. The CDR3 bases are TGTGCCAGCTCACGGGGCGCCGGGGGGTACGAGCAGTACTTC.

The rearrangement joins TRBV7-9 to TRBJ2-3; 9 bases fit TRBD2. CDR1 and CDR2 (germline): SEHNR, FQNEAQ (reference sequence). V lost 5 bases and J lost 6; bases outside the gene matches: 6. The CDR3 extends over 14 amino acids. DNA of the CDR3: TGTGCCAGCAGCGGCGGGGGGGGCAGGGATACGCAGTATTTT. Its protein is CASSGGGGRDTQYF.

The genes are TRBV18 and TRBJ1-5, with D uncertain. Germline V gene sequence: CDR1 KGHSH, CDR2 LQKENI. The ends were cut back, 3 bases at V and 1 base at J, with 7 bases in the middle. There are 14 residues in the CDR3. DNA for the CDR3: TGTGCCAGCTCACCCGCGGGGAGCAATCAGCCCCAGCATTTT. This gives the protein CASSPAGSNQPQHF.

The chain employs TRBV7-2 and TRBJ2-7, with a possible D match to TRBD1 (6 bases). V shed 7 bases and J shed 0 bases, with 10 bases lying between them. CDR3 length equals 13 residues. Germline loops: CDR1 SGHTA, CDR2 FQGNSA. CDR3 region: CASTRTASYEQYF. In DNA form, the CDR3 reads TGTGCCAGCACCAGGACAGCCTCCTACGAGCAGTACTTC.

The gene calls are TRBV12-5 and TRBJ2-2; weak D call: TRBD2 (5 bases). Germline CDR1 LGHNT, CDR2 FRNRAP. Trimming removed 3 bases at V and 5 bases at J, with 19 bases between. The CDR3 is made up of 17 amino acids. The CDR3 here is CASGFVIGSAGTGELFF. CDR3 DNA: TGTGCTAGTGGTTTCGTCATAGGGTCGGCGGGTACCGGGGAGCTGTTTTTT.

This clone is medium-sized (0.01 to 0.1%) by share. The genes are TRBV6-6 and TRBJ1-1; 7 positions match TRBD1. CDR3 length equals 14 residues. Germline trimming cut 6 bases from V and 1 base from J; bases unmatched to any gene: 5. The V gene's germline CDR1 is MNHNY and CDR2 SVGAGI (reference sequence). CDR3: CASRQQGTNTEAFF. DNA for the CDR3: TGTGCCAGCAGGCAACAGGGGACGAACACTGAAGCTTTCTTT.

The DNA of the CDR3 is TGTGCCAGCCAAATCCTGAGACCGGCCGAGGAGTTTTTT. Its translation is CASQILRPAEEFF. This rearrangement joins TRBV2 to TRBJ1-4; D is unresolved. The CDR3 is 13 residues long. Germline assignment: CDR1 SNHLY and CDR2 FYNNEI. Deletions cut 8 bases from V and 16 bases from J, with 23 bases between. Looking up the rest from reference TRBV2 and TRBJ1-4 gives the full variable domain: EPEVTQTPSHQVTQMGQEVILRCVPISNHLYFYWYRQILGQKVEFLVSFYNNEISEKSEIFDDQFSVERPDGSNFTLKIRSTKLEDSAMYFCASQILRPAEEFFGSGTQLSVL.

This chain connects TRBV23-1 to TRBJ2-5, with D perhaps matching TRBD1 (5 bases). TRBV23-1 qualifies as an ORF whose function is uncertain. V shed 2 bases and J shed 1 base, with 8 bases lying between them. CDR3 length: 14 residues. The CDR3 DNA is TGCGCCAGCAGTCAACCGACAGTCCAAGAGACCCAGTACTTC. Its protein product is CASSQPTVQETQYF.

Many counts were recorded for this clone. The chain is built from TRBV7-9 and TRBJ1-2; D not resolved. The V gene lost 2 bases and the J gene lost 4 bases, with 8 bases spanning the gap. The CDR3 runs to 13 residues. CDR1 and CDR2 (germline): SEHNR, FQNEAQ (reference sequence). CDR3 residues: CASSLTGGYGYTF. In DNA, the CDR3 is TGTGCCAGCAGCTTAACGGGAGGCTATGGCTACACCTTC. Together with reference TRBV7-9 and TRBJ1-2, the CDR3 gives the full variable domain: DTGVSQNPRHKITKRGQNVTFRCDPISEHNRLYWYRQTLGQGPEFLTYFQNEAQLEKSRLLSDRFSAERPKGSFSTLEIQRTEQGDSAMYLCASSLTGGYGYTFGSGTRLTVV.

The rearrangement uses TRBV5-4 and TRBJ2-1; 8 positions match TRBD1. V shed 4 bases, J shed 2 bases, and the junction held 8 bases outside the gene matches. Germline V CDR1 and CDR2: SGHNT, YYREEE (reference sequence). This CDR3 has 16 residues. The CDR3 nucleotides read TGTGCCAGCAGCACGCAATCAGGGGGCACCTACAATGAGCAGTTCTTC. Translation gives CASSTQSGGTYNEQFF. The full variable domain, in which reference TRBV5-4 and TRBJ2-1 provide the parts outside the CDR3, is ETGVTQSPTHLIKTRGQQVTLRCSSQSGHNTVSWYQQALGQGPQFIFQYYREEENGRGNFPPRFSGLQFPNYSSELNVNALELDDSALYLCASSTQSGGTYNEQFFGPGTRLTVL.

The genes are TRBV6-5 and TRBJ1-3; D is undetermined. CDR1 MNHEY and CDR2 SVGAGI come from the germline V gene. Trimming took 6 bases from V and 2 from J, leaving 8 bases between them. The CDR3 is made up of 13 amino acids. The CDR3, as DNA: TGTGCCAGCAGCCCCGTAACTGGAAACACCATATATTTT. Translated, it gives CASSPVTGNTIYF.

The chain carries TRBV5-4 and TRBJ2-7; D is unresolved. Germline V gene sequence: CDR1 SGHNT, CDR2 YYREEE (reference sequence). The CDR3 is made up of 15 amino acids. Trimming took 5 bases from V and 3 from J, leaving 18 bases between them. CDR3 sequence (DNA): TGTGCCAGCAGTCCACTTCCCTCCAGGCTCTACGAGCAGTACTTC. Protein sequence: CASSPLPSRLYEQYF.